Below, 15 T cell receptor beta chains from the same sample are listed, as sequenced in a study of regulatory T cells in long-lasting Graves disease. The time point is: newly diagnosed GD, antithyroid drugs for less than 3 months. With RNA extracted from PBMCs as input, the TCR library was made. TCR beta libraries were built with iRepertoire HTBI primers and Arm-PCR of CDR3 regions. TCRdb analysed the multiplex PCR reads with MiXCR anew, one entry per CDR3 protein. The sample has some 200,000 distinct CDR3 sequences, roughly a fifth seen once. These same records also appear under a second study, on T cells in Graves' hyperthyroidism and ophthalmopathy.

The sequencing used peripheral blood mononuclear cells (PBMCs), collected at new diagnosis, from a patient treated with antithyroid drugs. All receptors come from a woman in her 30s with Graves disease.

The table lists this clonotype with a few counts. The chain combines TRBV30 with TRBJ1-2; weak D call: TRBD1 (6 bases). Germline assignment: CDR1 GTSNPN and CDR2 SVGIG (reference sequence). CDR3 length equals 15 residues. V lost 2 bases and J lost 2, with 15 bases in between. The CDR3 DNA reads TGTGCCTGGAGTTTCGGACAGTTTCTGAACTATGGCTACACCTTC. Amino acids: CAWSFGQFLNYGYTF. Combining the CDR3 with reference TRBV30 and TRBJ1-2 gives the whole variable domain SQTIHQWPATLVQPVGSPLSLECTVEGTSNPNLYWYRQAAGRGLQLLFYSVGIGQISSEVPQNLSASRPQDRQFILSSKKLLLSDSGFYLCAWSFGQFLNYGYTFGSGTRLTVV.

The chain recombines TRBV2 with TRBJ2-3; a weak D match, TRBD2 (5 bases). The better agreement between TRBJ2-5 and the DNA end casts doubt on the J call. The V gene's germline CDR1 is SNHLY and CDR2 FYNNEI. There are 12 residues in the CDR3. This CDR3 is CASSGEFETQYF. The CDR3 region has the DNA TGTGCCAGCAGTGGGGAGTTCGAGACCCAGTACTTC.

This rearrangement joins TRBV4-2 to TRBJ1-3; D uncertain. With 0 bases removed from V and 4 bases from J, the gap between germline ends came to 10 bases. The germline gives CDR1 LGHNA, CDR2 YNFKEQ. This CDR3 has 15 amino acids. CDR3 residues: CASSQDRGNGNTIYF. The DNA for the CDR3 is TGTGCCAGCAGCCAAGATCGGGGTAACGGAAACACCATATATTTT.

The genes are TRBV28 and TRBJ1-2; D uncertain. Trimming removed 2 bases from V and 8 bases from J, with 18 bases in between. The CDR3 has 15 amino acids. Looked up from germline, CDR1 is MDHEN and CDR2 is SYDVKM. The CDR3 DNA follows: TGTGCCAGCAGTTTAATATTAGGGCCCTCAAGCGGCTACACCTTC. Its protein product is CASSLILGPSSGYTF.

This clonotype has at least ten counts. The CDR3 loop is CASKEWPSEAFF. CDR3 in DNA: TGTGCCAGCAAGGAGTGGCCCTCTGAAGCTTTCTTT. The chain recombines TRBV2 with TRBJ1-1; no firm D call. Trimming shortened V by 7 bases and J by 6 bases, and 12 bases separated the two germline ends. Germline V gene lookup returns CDR1 SNHLY and CDR2 FYNNEI. There are 12 residues in the CDR3. The variable domain in full, with the rest retrieved from reference TRBV2 and TRBJ1-1, is EPEVTQTPSHQVTQMGQEVILRCVPISNHLYFYWYRQILGQKVEFLVSFYNNEISEKSEIFDDQFSVERPDGSNFTLKIRSTKLEDSAMYFCASKEWPSEAFFGQGTRLTVV.

This CDR3 is CASSQESLRGRYTF. CDR3 coding DNA: TGCGCCAGCAGCCAAGAATCTCTCAGGGGCCGCTACACCTTC. V gene TRBV4-1 combines with J gene TRBJ1-2; tentative D call: TRBD1 (6 bases). Germline V gene lookup returns CDR1 MGHRA and CDR2 YSYEKL. V was trimmed by 0 bases and J by 9 bases, leaving 14 bases between them. The CDR3 length is 14 residues.

This clonotype was picked up many times. The genes are TRBV6-2 or TRBV6-3 and TRBJ1-1, with D possibly being TRBD1 (5 bases). The CDR3 is 14 amino acids. Germline loops: CDR1 MNHEY, CDR2 SVGEGT. Trimming took off 5 bases at V and 8 bases at J, with 18 bases between the two ends. CDR3 nucleotide sequence: TGTGCCAGCAGTGAAGACTTTAGGACACTGGAAGCTTTCTTT. Translated: CASSEDFRTLEAFF.

A word on this clonotype: This may arise from a read error, as a much more abundant clone is one base away. The chain employs TRBV12-3 or TRBV12-4 and TRBJ2-7; weak D call: TRBD1 (5 bases). Between the trimmed V and J ends, which lost 7 bases and 2 bases, there was a span of 9 bases. This CDR3 is 12 amino acids long. The CDR3 DNA reads TGTGCCAGCATGTGGGGCCCCTACGAGCAGTACTTC. It encodes CASMWGPYEQYF.

This chain joins TRBV7-2 and TRBJ2-1, with 9 bases fitting TRBD2. The junction had 5 bases not matched to a gene; V was cut back by 1 base and J by 10 bases. Germline lookup yields CDR1 SGHTA and CDR2 FQGNSA. The CDR3 runs to 14 residues. This CDR3 reads CASSLGGGGGEQFF. DNA of the CDR3: TGTGCCAGCAGCTTAGGCGGGGGGGGGGGGGAGCAGTTCTTC.

Comment on this clonotype: At one end the junction does not follow the germline gene, possibly because of a read error. J is TRBJ2-1 and V is TRBV5-1; the D is unclear. The CDR3 contains 15 residues. The V gene's germline CDR1 is SGHRS and CDR2 YFSETQ. CDR3 loop: CASGLRGTEYNEQFF. As DNA, the CDR3 is TGCGCCAGCGGCTTACGAGGAACAGAGTACAATGAGCAGTTCTTC.

This clonotype has at least ten counts. This chain connects TRBV2 to TRBJ1-6; D uncertain. V lost 2 bases and J 8 bases, leaving 7 bases between the germline ends. The CDR3 extends over 13 amino acids. The germline V gene has CDR1 SNHLY and CDR2 FYNNEI. CDR3 sequence reads: CASSETGDSPLHF. For the CDR3, the DNA is TGTGCCAGCAGTGAAACTGGGGATTCACCCCTCCACTTT.

This clonotype was observed a few times. This chain connects TRBV19 to TRBJ2-1, with D perhaps TRBD1 (9 bases). The CDR3 sequence is 20 residues long. V lost 10 bases and J lost 3, with 34 bases in between. Germline lookup yields CDR1 LNHDA and CDR2 SQIVND (reference sequence). In DNA, the CDR3 is TGTGCCACCGACAGTACACGGGGACAGGGTCGGACTAGCCACTACAATGAGCAGTTCTTC. It translates to CATDSTRGQGRTSHYNEQFF.

As regards this clonotype: Just one base apart from a much larger clone, this may be a read error. This CDR3 is CASSVTREELFF. The CDR3 region has the DNA TGTGCCAGCAGCGTGACGCGCGAGGAGCTGTTTTTT. The genes are TRBV9 and TRBJ2-2; D uncertain. The CDR3 is 12 residues long. V was trimmed by 2 bases and J by 10 bases, leaving 9 bases between them. Germline-derived CDR1 and CDR2 are SGDLS and YYNGEE.

The gene calls are TRBV14 and TRBJ2-2; tentatively, D is TRBD2 (7 bases). Germline lookup yields CDR1 SGHDN and CDR2 FVKESK. V was shortened by 3 bases and J by 6 bases, with 11 bases between the two germline ends. The CDR3 sequence is 14 residues long. The CDR3 spells CASSHRGAAGELFF. The CDR3 nucleotides are TGTGCCAGCAGCCACCGGGGGGCCGCCGGGGAGCTGTTTTTT.

This clonotype has at least ten counts. The rearrangement links TRBV30 to TRBJ1-1, with D tentatively TRBD1 (5 bases). CDR1 and CDR2 (germline): GTSNPN, SVGIG (reference sequence). The CDR3 is 15 residues long. The V end lost 2 bases, the J end lost 2 bases, and 15 bases lay between the germline ends. Here the CDR3 DNA reads TGTGCCTGGAGTCGATGGGGGACGGCAAACACTGAAGCTTTCTTT. It encodes CAWSRWGTANTEAFF.